This passage covers 20 T cell receptor beta chains from one sample sequenced in a study of cytomegalovirus exposure and HLA in healthy donors. In the PCR, 60 Vbeta and 13 Jbeta primers were used. Measured with immunoSEQ multiplex PCR; TCRdb has only the in-frame clones, and not every one. Among just over 150,000 clones, 77% were seen once, and the ten largest hold about 1.4%. The sequenced material came from PBMCs. These receptors came from a woman aged 25 to 39 in good health and CMV-seronegative.

The genes are TRBV29-1 and TRBJ1-4; 9 nucleotides agree with TRBD1. This CDR3 has 15 amino acids. Germline assignment: CDR1 SQVTM and CDR2 ANQGSEA. V shed 4 bases, J shed 8 bases, and the junction held 11 bases outside the gene matches. The chain's CDR3 is CSVGPGGQGTEKLFF. The CDR3 region has the DNA TGCAGCGTTGGTCCGGGGGGACAGGGTACCGAAAAACTGTTTTTT.

This clone was seen a few times. The chain combines TRBV2 with TRBJ1-1; D unclear. V was shortened by 8 bases and J by 0 bases, with 13 bases between the two germline ends. The V gene's germline CDR1 is SNHLY and CDR2 FYNNEI. The CDR3 loop spans 14 amino acids. The CDR3 here is CASDPPGVNTEAFF. The CDR3 DNA reads TGTGCCAGCGACCCTCCCGGGGTGAACACTGAAGCTTTCTTT. The variable domain in full, with the rest retrieved from reference TRBV2 and TRBJ1-1, is EPEVTQTPSHQVTQMGQEVILRCVPISNHLYFYWYRQILGQKVEFLVSFYNNEISEKSEIFDDQFSVERPDGSNFTLKIRSTKLEDSAMYFCASDPPGVNTEAFFGQGTRLTVV.

This clone was seen once. J is TRBJ1-4 and V is TRBV19; D remains ambiguous. There are 14 residues in the CDR3. V lost 6 bases and J lost 0, with 8 bases in between. Per germline, CDR1 LNHDA and CDR2 SQIVND (reference sequence). The CDR3 region has the DNA TGTGCCAGTAGCCACTTTGCAACTAATGAAAAACTGTTTTTT. Translation gives CASSHFATNEKLFF.

J is TRBJ1-1 and V is TRBV6-1; D not certain. The V gene's germline CDR1 is MNHNS and CDR2 SASEGT. The V gene lost 0 bases and the J gene lost 11 bases, with 10 bases spanning the gap. This CDR3 is 12 amino acids long. The CDR3 bases are TGTGCCAGCAGTGAAGCGAGGGCGACGGCTTTCTTT. This encodes CASSEARATAFF.

This clone was counted once. The CDR3 reads CASSAGGTGVYEQYF. The CDR3 DNA sequence: TGTGCCAGCAGCGCGGGGGGGACAGGGGTCTACGAGCAGTACTTC. This chain connects TRBV11-3 to TRBJ2-7, with D possibly matching TRBD1 (10 bases). This CDR3 spans 15 amino acids. Germline values: CDR1 SGHNT, CDR2 YENEEA. V shed 5 bases and J shed 3 bases, with 17 bases lying between them.

The rearrangement uses TRBV28 and TRBJ1-6; D is perhaps TRBD1 (5 bases). This CDR3 contains 16 residues. The germline V gene encodes CDR1 MDHEN and CDR2 SYDVKM. V lost 3 bases and J 0 bases, leaving 9 bases between the germline ends. CDR3: CASSFGGSSYNSPLHF. The CDR3 bases are TGTGCCAGCAGTTTCGGGGGGAGCTCCTATAATTCACCCCTCCACTTT.

The genes are TRBV5-4 and TRBJ2-7; 7 bases are shared with TRBD2. J was trimmed by 5 bases and V by 4 bases; bases with no gene match: 12. The germline CDR1 and CDR2 sequences are SGHNT and YYREEE (reference sequence). The CDR3 runs to 15 residues. CDR3 residues: CASSHGALAGDEQYF. CDR3 nucleotides: TGTGCCAGCAGCCACGGCGCGCTGGCGGGGGACGAGCAGTACTTC.

The chain links TRBV4-1 to TRBJ1-5; no clear D. Between the trimmed V and J ends, which lost 0 bases and 0 bases, there was a span of 15 bases. The CDR3 runs 18 residues. Looked up from germline, CDR1 is MGHRA and CDR2 is YSYEKL. The CDR3 bases are TGCGCCAGCAGCCAAGATAGTCCAAACCCCTATAGCAATCAGCCCCAGCATTTT. It encodes CASSQDSPNPYSNQPQHF.

This rearrangement joins TRBV7-9 to TRBJ2-5; D might be TRBD1 (5 bases). The germline V gene encodes CDR1 SEHNR and CDR2 FQNEAQ (reference sequence). Trimming cost V 3 bases and J 9 bases, with 17 bases left between them. This CDR3 has 14 residues. CDR3 sequence: CASSFGAESRAQYF. Here the CDR3 DNA reads TGTGCCAGCAGCTTTGGGGCAGAGTCTAGGGCCCAGTACTTC.

This clone was picked up one time. This rearrangement joins TRBV15 to TRBJ1-4; no definite D call. The CDR3 runs to 15 residues. Trimming left V 0 bases short and J 4 bases short, with 9 bases between. The germline V gene has CDR1 LNHNV and CDR2 YYDKDF (reference sequence). The CDR3 here is CATSREYGFNEKLFF. The CDR3 bases are TGTGCCACCAGCAGAGAATATGGCTTTAATGAAAAACTGTTTTTT. Combining the CDR3 with reference TRBV15 and TRBJ1-4 gives the whole variable domain DAMVIQNPRYQVTQFGKPVTLSCSQTLNHNVMYWYQQKSSQAPKLLFHYYDKDFNNEADTPDNFQSRRPNTSFCFLDIRSPGLGDTAMYLCATSREYGFNEKLFFGSGTQLSVL.

V gene TRBV2 combines with J gene TRBJ2-3; D not resolved. The CDR3 covers 15 residues. Trimming shortened V by 1 base and J by 3 bases, and 11 bases separated the two germline ends. The V gene's germline CDR1 is SNHLY and CDR2 FYNNEI. The CDR3 sequence: CASSEGRWPTDTQYF. The CDR3 DNA follows: TGTGCCAGCAGTGAAGGCAGGTGGCCGACAGATACGCAGTATTTT.

The chain carries TRBV30 and TRBJ1-1, with D perhaps TRBD1 (5 bases). The CDR3 consists of 16 residues. Germline loops: CDR1 GTSNPN, CDR2 SVGIG (reference sequence). Deletions cut 0 bases from V and 1 base from J, with 15 bases between. This CDR3 is CAWSVAQGSWNTEAFF. The CDR3 nucleotides read TGTGCCTGGAGTGTCGCCCAGGGATCCTGGAACACTGAAGCTTTCTTT.

The CDR3: CASRLDKYSNQPQHF. CDR3 in DNA: TGTGCCAGCAGGCTGGACAAGTATAGCAATCAGCCCCAGCATTTT. This chain uses TRBV2 with TRBJ1-5; D may be TRBD1 (5 bases). The V end was cut by 6 bases, the J end by 0 bases, with 12 bases between. The CDR3 has 15 residues. In germline, CDR1 is SNHLY, CDR2 FYNNEI.

The chain has TRBV4-1 and TRBJ1-6, with 7 bases that match TRBD1. Trimming removed 0 bases from V and 7 bases from J; junction bases left unmatched: 6. Germline CDR1 and CDR2: MGHRA and YSYEKL. This CDR3 contains 16 residues. This CDR3 is CASSQDRWTGNSPLHF. DNA for the CDR3: TGCGCCAGCAGCCAAGACCGGTGGACAGGCAATTCACCCCTCCACTTT.

The rearrangement joins TRBV19 to TRBJ2-3; the match to TRBD2 covers 7 bases. V was pared by 4 bases and J by 2 bases, with 12 bases of the junction left unmatched. Germline CDR1 is LNHDA and CDR2 is SQIVND (reference sequence). The CDR3 is 17 amino acids. The CDR3 spells CASSNFAGGGYTDTQYF. The CDR3 DNA reads TGTGCCAGTAGTAATTTTGCCGGGGGAGGGTACACAGATACGCAGTATTTT.

The CDR3 DNA reads TGTGCCAGCAGGTTTTGGACTAGCGGGGGGCAAGAGACCCAGTACTTC. Encoded protein: CASRFWTSGGQETQYF. V and J are TRBV5-6 and TRBJ2-5; 14 bases are shared with TRBD2. The CDR3 is 16 amino acids. CDR1 is SGHDT and CDR2 is YYEEEE in the germline V gene. Losses at the gene ends were 5 bases for V and 2 bases for J; bases not matched to a gene: 5.

The rearrangement uses TRBV6-6 and TRBJ2-1; TRBD1 aligns across 8 bases. J was trimmed by 3 bases and V by 8 bases; bases with no gene match: 0. There are 12 residues in the CDR3. Germline V CDR1 and CDR2: MNHNY, SVGAGI (reference sequence). CDR3 sequence reads: CASDRGYNEQFF. In DNA, the CDR3 is TGTGCCAGCGACAGGGGCTACAATGAGCAGTTCTTC.

The chain carries TRBV5-1 and TRBJ2-1; 11 nucleotides align to TRBD2. Germline CDR1 is SGHRS and CDR2 is YFSETQ. J gave up 14 bases and V 4 bases, and 11 bases lay outside the gene matches. There are 14 residues in the CDR3. CDR3 residues: CASSTILAGGAKFF. In nucleotides, the CDR3 is TGCGCCAGCAGCACTATCCTAGCGGGGGGCGCTAAGTTCTTC.

The rearrangement joins TRBV12-5 to TRBJ1-5; D unresolved. V lost 6 bases to trimming and J lost 9 bases, with 9 bases between them. This CDR3 contains 11 residues. Germline values: CDR1 LGHNT, CDR2 FRNRAP. For the CDR3, the DNA is TGTGCTAGTGGAGCTGAGTGGCCCCAGCATTTT. It is translated as CASGAEWPQHF.

CDR3 DNA sequence: TGTGCCAGCAGCTCCTTCGACAGGGAGGTAAATGGCTACACCTTC. Protein: CASSSFDREVNGYTF. This chain joins TRBV7-9 and TRBJ1-2; 7 bases line up with TRBD1. Germline-derived CDR1 and CDR2 are SEHNR and FQNEAQ (reference sequence). V gave up 4 bases and J gave up 6 bases; unmatched junction bases: 11. The CDR3 contains 15 residues. The full variable domain, in which reference TRBV7-9 and TRBJ1-2 provide the parts outside the CDR3, is DTGVSQNPRHKITKRGQNVTFRCDPISEHNRLYWYRQTLGQGPEFLTYFQNEAQLEKSRLLSDRFSAERPKGSFSTLEIQRTEQGDSAMYLCASSSFDREVNGYTFGSGTRLTVV.